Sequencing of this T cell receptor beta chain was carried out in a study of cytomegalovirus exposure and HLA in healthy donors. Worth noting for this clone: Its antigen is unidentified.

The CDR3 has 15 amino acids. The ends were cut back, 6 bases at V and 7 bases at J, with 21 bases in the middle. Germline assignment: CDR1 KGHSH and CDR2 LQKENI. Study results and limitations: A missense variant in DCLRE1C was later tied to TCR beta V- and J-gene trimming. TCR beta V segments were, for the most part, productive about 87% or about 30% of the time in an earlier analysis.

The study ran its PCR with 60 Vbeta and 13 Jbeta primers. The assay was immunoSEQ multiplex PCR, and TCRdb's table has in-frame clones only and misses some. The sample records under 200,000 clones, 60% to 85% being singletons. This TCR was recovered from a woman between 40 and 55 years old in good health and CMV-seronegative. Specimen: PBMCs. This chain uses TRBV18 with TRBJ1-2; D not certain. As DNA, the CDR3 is TGTGCCAGCTCCCCGGGGAACTCTCACCCGGCTGGCTACACCTTC. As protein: CASSPGNSHPAGYTF.